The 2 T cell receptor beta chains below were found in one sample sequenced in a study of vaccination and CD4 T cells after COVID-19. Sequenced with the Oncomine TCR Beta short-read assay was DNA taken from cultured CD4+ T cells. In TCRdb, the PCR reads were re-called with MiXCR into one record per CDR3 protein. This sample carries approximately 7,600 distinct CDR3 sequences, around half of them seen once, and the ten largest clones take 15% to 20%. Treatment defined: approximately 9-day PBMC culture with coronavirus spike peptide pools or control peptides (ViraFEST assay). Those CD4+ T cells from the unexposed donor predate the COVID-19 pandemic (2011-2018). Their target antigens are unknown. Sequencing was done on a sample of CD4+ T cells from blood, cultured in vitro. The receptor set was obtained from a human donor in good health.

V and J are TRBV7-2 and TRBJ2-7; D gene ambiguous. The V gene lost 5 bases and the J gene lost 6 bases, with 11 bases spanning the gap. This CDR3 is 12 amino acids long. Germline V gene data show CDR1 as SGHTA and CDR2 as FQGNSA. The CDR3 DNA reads TGTGCCAGCAGCGCAGACTTGGGCGAGCAGTACTTC. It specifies CASSADLGEQYF.

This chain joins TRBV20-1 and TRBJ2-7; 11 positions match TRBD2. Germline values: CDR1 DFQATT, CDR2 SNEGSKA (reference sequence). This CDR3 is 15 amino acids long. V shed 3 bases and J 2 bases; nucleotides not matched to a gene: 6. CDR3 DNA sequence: TGCAGTGCTAGCGCACTAGCGGGAGTAACCTACGAGCAGTACTTC. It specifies CSASALAGVTYEQYF.